Sequencing of this T cell receptor beta chain was carried out in a study of blood T cell repertoires in COVID-19. Assay used: immunoSEQ multiplex PCR; TCRdb lists only in-frame clones, some missing. Of about 43,000 clones listed, roughly 80% are singletons. Per the germline V gene, CDR1 is KGHSH and CDR2 is LQKENI. Between the trimmed V and J ends, which lost 3 bases and 3 bases, there was a span of 11 bases. This CDR3 is 15 amino acids long. The genes are TRBV18 and TRBJ2-2; no firm D call. The origin of this receptor is a woman between 55 and 75 years old with acute or convalescent COVID-19. Sequencing was carried out using peripheral blood. The CDR3 region has the DNA TGTGCCAGCTCACCCCTAGGCACCTACACCGGGGAGCTGTTTTTT. Translating it yields CASSPLGTYTGELFF.